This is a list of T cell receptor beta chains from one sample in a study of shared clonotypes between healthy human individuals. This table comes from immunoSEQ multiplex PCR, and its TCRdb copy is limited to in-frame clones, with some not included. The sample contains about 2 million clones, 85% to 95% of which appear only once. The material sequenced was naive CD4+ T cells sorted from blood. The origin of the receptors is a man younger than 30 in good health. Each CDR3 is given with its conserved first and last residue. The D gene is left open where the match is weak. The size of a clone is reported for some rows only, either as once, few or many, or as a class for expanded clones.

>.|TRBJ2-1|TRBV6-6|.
CASSPLGFNEQFF
TGTGCCAGCAGTCCACTGGGGTTCAATGAGCAGTTCTTC
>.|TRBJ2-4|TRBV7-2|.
CASSIGGVQYF
TGTGCCAGCAGCATAGGCGGAGTTCAGTACTTC
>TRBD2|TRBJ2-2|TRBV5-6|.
CASSLASGKITGELFF
TGTGCCAGCAGCTTGGCTAGCGGGAAAATCACCGGGGAGCTGTTTTTT
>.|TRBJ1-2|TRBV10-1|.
CASSDGTTGLDYGYTF
TGCGCCAGCAGTGATGGGACCACAGGGTTGGACTATGGCTACACCTTC
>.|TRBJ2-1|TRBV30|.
CAWSTGTAAEFF
TGTGCCTGGAGTACCGGGACCGCGGCGGAGTTCTTC
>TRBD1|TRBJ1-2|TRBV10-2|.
CASSESDRGGYTF
TGCGCCAGCAGTGAGTCCGACAGGGGTGGCTACACCTTC
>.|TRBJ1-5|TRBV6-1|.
CASSEGIHGMGQPQHF
TGTGCCAGCAGTGAAGGAATTCACGGAATGGGGCAGCCCCAGCATTTT
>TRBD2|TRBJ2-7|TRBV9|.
CASSVSTSGAYEQYF
TGTGCCAGCAGCGTTAGCACTAGCGGGGCCTACGAGCAGTACTTC
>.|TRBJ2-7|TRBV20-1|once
CSASTGSEQYF
TGCAGTGCTAGCACAGGGAGTGAGCAGTACTTC
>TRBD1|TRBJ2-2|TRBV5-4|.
CASSPRQGSFTGELFF
TGTGCCAGCAGCCCAAGACAGGGGTCGTTCACCGGGGAGCTGTTTTTT
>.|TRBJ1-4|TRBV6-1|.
CASRPDRLNEKLFF
TGTGCCAGCAGGCCCGACAGGCTTAATGAAAAACTGTTTTTT
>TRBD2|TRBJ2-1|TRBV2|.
CASHPSGGSYNEQFF
TGTGCCAGCCATCCTAGCGGGGGCTCCTACAATGAGCAGTTCTTC
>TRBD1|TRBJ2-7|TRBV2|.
CASSAGQGPYEQYF
TGTGCCAGCAGTGCCGGACAGGGGCCCTACGAGCAGTACTTC
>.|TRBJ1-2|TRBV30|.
CAWSVESTYGYTF
TGTGCCTGGAGTGTTGAATCCACCTATGGCTACACCTTC
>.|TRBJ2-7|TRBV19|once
CASSSRPPGEQYF
TGTGCCAGTAGTTCTCGGCCACCGGGCGAGCAGTACTTC
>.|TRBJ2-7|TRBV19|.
CATAWYGTGDYEQYF
TGTGCCACCGCCTGGTACGGGACTGGAGATTACGAGCAGTACTTC
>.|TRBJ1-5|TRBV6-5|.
CASSYSGIGDQPQHF
TGTGCCAGCAGTTACTCGGGCATAGGGGATCAGCCCCAGCATTTT
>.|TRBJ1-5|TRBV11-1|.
CASSRRRQGESNQPQHF
TGTGCCAGCAGCCGAAGGCGCCAAGGGGAAAGCAATCAGCCCCAGCATTTT
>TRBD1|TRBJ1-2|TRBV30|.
CALRQGARYGYTF
TGTGCCTTAAGACAGGGGGCTCGGTATGGCTACACCTTC
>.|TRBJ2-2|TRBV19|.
CASSLFGQYTGELFF
TGTGCCAGTAGTCTCTTTGGACAGTACACCGGGGAGCTGTTTTTT
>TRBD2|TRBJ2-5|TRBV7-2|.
CASSTRLAGEETQYF
TGTGCCAGCAGCACCCGACTAGCGGGAGAAGAGACCCAGTACTTC
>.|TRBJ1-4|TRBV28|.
CASIRAQGGEKLFF
TGTGCCAGCATCAGGGCACAGGGTGGGGAAAAACTGTTTTTT
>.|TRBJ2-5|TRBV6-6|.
CASSYGGQETQYF
TGTGCCAGCAGTTACGGCGGACAAGAGACCCAGTACTTC
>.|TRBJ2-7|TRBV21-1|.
CASSNHLDVTNEQYF
TGTGCCAGCAGCAATCATTTGGACGTTACGAACGAGCAGTACTTC
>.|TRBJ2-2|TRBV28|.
CASSRAGRKNTGELFF
TGTGCCAGCAGTAGGGCCGGGAGAAAGAACACCGGGGAGCTGTTTTTT